A selection of T cell receptor beta chains follows, all from one sample in a study of somatic mutations in cytotoxic T cells in rheumatoid arthritis. Assay used: immunoSEQ multiplex PCR; TCRdb lists only in-frame clones, some missing. In the table there are 6,000 to 9,500 clones, roughly 69% of which are singletons. The sample consisted of CD8+ T cells sorted from blood. These receptor sequences come from an adult with rheumatoid arthritis. The CDR3 runs from the conserved cysteine through the conserved F or W. The order of the fields is CDR3 protein, CDR3 DNA, V gene, D gene, clone size, J gene. The D gene is left open where the match is weak. Only some rows state a clone size, as once, few, many or a class for expanded clones.

CDR3 protein: CASSQEKRGSEAFF
CDR3 DNA: TGCGCCAGCAGCCAAGAAAAAAGGGGGTCTGAAGCTTTCTTT
V gene: TRBV4-3
D gene: NA
clone size: NA
J gene: TRBJ1-1

CDR3 protein: CASEYDEQYF
CDR3 DNA: TGTGCCAGCGAATACGACGAGCAGTACTTC
V gene: TRBV6-1
D gene: NA
clone size: few
J gene: TRBJ2-7

CDR3 protein: CASSFLRMTSGAIQSPQYF
CDR3 DNA: TGTGCCAGCAGCTTCCTCAGGATGACTAGCGGGGCCATCCAGTCTCCCCAGTACTTC
V gene: TRBV11-1
D gene: TRBD2
clone size: NA
J gene: TRBJ2-5

CDR3 protein: CASSPNGQGNYGYTF
CDR3 DNA: TGTGCCAGCTCACCTAACGGACAGGGTAACTATGGCTACACCTTC
V gene: TRBV18
D gene: TRBD1
clone size: NA
J gene: TRBJ1-2

CDR3 protein: CASGTGDTGELFF
CDR3 DNA: TGTGCCAGCGGGACAGGGGACACCGGGGAGCTGTTTTTT
V gene: TRBV6-4
D gene: TRBD1
clone size: NA
J gene: TRBJ2-2

CDR3 protein: CASRYNLAGVADTQYF
CDR3 DNA: TGTGCCAGCAGATATAATCTAGCGGGAGTCGCAGATACGCAGTATTTT
V gene: TRBV21-1
D gene: NA
clone size: NA
J gene: TRBJ2-3

CDR3 protein: CASSFSGQGSYEQYF
CDR3 DNA: TGTGCCAGCTCCTTTTCGGGACAGGGTTCCTACGAGCAGTACTTC
V gene: TRBV19
D gene: TRBD1
clone size: NA
J gene: TRBJ2-7

CDR3 protein: CASRRDGETQYF
CDR3 DNA: TGTGCCAGCAGGCGGGACGGAGAGACCCAGTACTTC
V gene: TRBV27
D gene: NA
clone size: NA
J gene: TRBJ2-5

CDR3 protein: CASSVPGNEQFF
CDR3 DNA: TGTGCCAGCAGCGTTCCGGGGAATGAGCAGTTCTTC
V gene: TRBV9
D gene: NA
clone size: NA
J gene: TRBJ2-1

CDR3 protein: CSAGLAGVGEQFF
CDR3 DNA: TGCAGCGCCGGACTAGCGGGAGTCGGCGAGCAGTTCTTC
V gene: TRBV29-1
D gene: TRBD2
clone size: NA
J gene: TRBJ2-1

CDR3 protein: CASSLTGEGFSYEQYF
CDR3 DNA: TGTGCCAGCAGCTTGACAGGGGAGGGGTTCTCCTACGAGCAGTACTTC
V gene: TRBV14
D gene: NA
clone size: NA
J gene: TRBJ2-7

CDR3 protein: CASSYYATGNTEAFF
CDR3 DNA: TGTGCCAGCAGTTACTACGCTACGGGGAACACTGAAGCTTTCTTT
V gene: TRBV6-5
D gene: NA
clone size: NA
J gene: TRBJ1-1

CDR3 protein: CASGGQGDSHEQYF
CDR3 DNA: TGTGCCAGCGGAGGACAGGGGGACTCCCACGAGCAGTACTTC
V gene: TRBV6-1
D gene: TRBD1
clone size: few
J gene: TRBJ2-7

CDR3 protein: CASSQMGQGETMDIQYF
CDR3 DNA: TGTGCCAGCAGCCAAATGGGACAGGGAGAGACCATGGACATTCAGTACTTC
V gene: TRBV4-2
D gene: TRBD1
clone size: NA
J gene: TRBJ2-4

CDR3 protein: CASSLRVETQYF
CDR3 DNA: TGTGCCAGCAGCTTAAGGGTAGAGACCCAGTACTTC
V gene: TRBV7-2
D gene: NA
clone size: NA
J gene: TRBJ2-5

CDR3 protein: CSVEKGGGGTGELFF
CDR3 DNA: TGCAGCGTTGAGAAAGGGGGCGGTGGGACCGGGGAGCTGTTTTTT
V gene: TRBV29-1
D gene: TRBD1
clone size: NA
J gene: TRBJ2-2

CDR3 protein: CASSLGGRSSYEQYF
CDR3 DNA: TGTGCCAGCAGCTTGGGTGGACGCAGCTCCTACGAGCAGTACTTC
V gene: TRBV5-8
D gene: NA
clone size: few
J gene: TRBJ2-7

CDR3 protein: CASSLDPWIYGYTF
CDR3 DNA: TGTGCCAGCAGCTTGGATCCCTGGATCTATGGCTACACCTTC
V gene: TRBV7-3
D gene: NA
clone size: NA
J gene: TRBJ1-2

CDR3 protein: CASSLGGDYEQYF
CDR3 DNA: TGTGCCAGCAGCTTAGGTGGGGACTACGAGCAGTACTTC
V gene: TRBV7-9
D gene: NA
clone size: NA
J gene: TRBJ2-7

CDR3 protein: CASSYSNTDTQYF
CDR3 DNA: TGTGCCAGCAGTTACTCGAACACAGATACGCAGTATTTT
V gene: TRBV6-5
D gene: NA
clone size: NA
J gene: TRBJ2-3

CDR3 protein: CASSSPLSSYNEQFF
CDR3 DNA: TGTGCCAGCAGTTCCCCGTTAAGCTCCTACAATGAGCAGTTCTTC
V gene: TRBV27
D gene: NA
clone size: once
J gene: TRBJ2-1

CDR3 protein: CASRQGNTYLENEKLFF
CDR3 DNA: TGTGCCAGCAGACAGGGGAACACCTATCTAGAGAATGAAAAACTGTTTTTT
V gene: TRBV11-2
D gene: TRBD1
clone size: once
J gene: TRBJ1-4

CDR3 protein: CASSYSVSGEQFF
CDR3 DNA: TGTGCCAGCAGTTACTCTGTCTCGGGTGAGCAGTTCTTC
V gene: TRBV6-5
D gene: NA
clone size: NA
J gene: TRBJ2-1

CDR3 protein: CASSPSGNEQFF
CDR3 DNA: TGTGCCAGTAGCCCCTCCGGGAATGAGCAGTTCTTC
V gene: TRBV19
D gene: NA
clone size: NA
J gene: TRBJ2-1

CDR3 protein: CASSRRADRAQPQHF
CDR3 DNA: TGTGCCAGCAGTCGGCGCGCGGACAGGGCTCAGCCCCAGCATTTT
V gene: TRBV27
D gene: TRBD1
clone size: once
J gene: TRBJ1-5

CDR3 protein: CASSLGTTGGNQPQHF
CDR3 DNA: TGTGCCAGCAGCTTAGGGACCACAGGGGGCAATCAGCCCCAGCATTTT
V gene: TRBV11-2
D gene: TRBD1
clone size: NA
J gene: TRBJ1-5

CDR3 protein: CASSPGTEYNEQFF
CDR3 DNA: TGTGCCAGCAGCCCCGGGACAGAATACAATGAGCAGTTCTTC
V gene: TRBV4-2
D gene: TRBD1
clone size: NA
J gene: TRBJ2-1

CDR3 protein: CASNDDRGSRQPQHF
CDR3 DNA: TGTGCCAGCAACGACGACAGGGGGTCTAGACAGCCCCAGCATTTT
V gene: TRBV27
D gene: TRBD1
clone size: NA
J gene: TRBJ1-5

CDR3 protein: CAISELGTSGGTVFLTQFF
CDR3 DNA: TGTGCCATCAGTGAGCTAGGGACTAGCGGGGGGACGGTCTTTTTGACGCAGTTCTTC
V gene: TRBV10-3
D gene: TRBD2
clone size: NA
J gene: TRBJ2-1

CDR3 protein: CASSPDDLEGYEQYF
CDR3 DNA: TGTGCCAGCTCACCAGACGACCTCGAGGGCTACGAGCAGTACTTC
V gene: TRBV18
D gene: NA
clone size: NA
J gene: TRBJ2-7

CDR3 protein: CASSEEGGGAYNEQFF
CDR3 DNA: TGTGCCAGCAGCGAGGAGGGCGGGGGGGCCTACAATGAGCAGTTCTTC
V gene: TRBV9
D gene: TRBD2
clone size: NA
J gene: TRBJ2-1

CDR3 protein: CASSIKPSGGVYYNEQFF
CDR3 DNA: TGTGCCAGTAGTATAAAGCCTAGCGGGGGGGTTTATTACAATGAGCAGTTCTTC
V gene: TRBV19
D gene: TRBD2
clone size: NA
J gene: TRBJ2-1

CDR3 protein: CASPGPNTEAFF
CDR3 DNA: TGTGCCAGCCCCGGACCGAACACTGAAGCTTTCTTT
V gene: TRBV19
D gene: NA
clone size: few
J gene: TRBJ1-1

CDR3 protein: CASSYRDSRTYEQYF
CDR3 DNA: TGTGCCAGCAGCTACCGGGACAGCCGAACCTACGAGCAGTACTTC
V gene: TRBV9
D gene: TRBD1
clone size: once
J gene: TRBJ2-7

CDR3 protein: CASSPAGLESATQYF
CDR3 DNA: TGTGCCAGCAGTCCCGCGGGACTAGAATCGGCGACCCAGTACTTC
V gene: TRBV6-5
D gene: TRBD2
clone size: once
J gene: TRBJ2-5

CDR3 protein: CASSYIEQETQYF
CDR3 DNA: TGTGCCAGCAGTTACATCGAGCAAGAGACCCAGTACTTC
V gene: TRBV6-6
D gene: NA
clone size: NA
J gene: TRBJ2-5

CDR3 protein: CASSWTGTEAFF
CDR3 DNA: TGCGCCAGCAGCTGGACCGGGACAGAAGCTTTCTTT
V gene: TRBV5-1
D gene: NA
clone size: NA
J gene: TRBJ1-1

CDR3 protein: CASSQVPGDTQYF
CDR3 DNA: TGTGCCAGCAGCCAAGTGCCTGGGGATACGCAGTATTTT
V gene: TRBV4-2
D gene: NA
clone size: NA
J gene: TRBJ2-3

CDR3 protein: CASSPRVGDYGYTF
CDR3 DNA: TGCGCCAGCAGCCCCAGGGTAGGGGACTATGGCTACACCTTC
V gene: TRBV5-1
D gene: NA
clone size: NA
J gene: TRBJ1-2

CDR3 protein: CASTRWGAYYGYTF
CDR3 DNA: TGTGCCAGCACTCGTTGGGGGGCTTACTATGGCTACACCTTC
V gene: TRBV5-4
D gene: NA
clone size: once
J gene: TRBJ1-2

CDR3 protein: CASSVAATDTEAFF
CDR3 DNA: TGTGCCAGCAGCGTAGCGGCCACGGACACTGAAGCTTTCTTT
V gene: TRBV9
D gene: NA
clone size: once
J gene: TRBJ1-1

CDR3 protein: CASSAGPQADTQYF
CDR3 DNA: TGTGCCAGCAGCGCGGGTCCGCAGGCAGATACGCAGTATTTT
V gene: TRBV5-6
D gene: NA
clone size: NA
J gene: TRBJ2-3

CDR3 protein: CASSWDGDYEQYF
CDR3 DNA: TGTGCCAGCAGCTGGGACGGGGACTACGAGCAGTACTTC
V gene: TRBV5-6
D gene: NA
clone size: NA
J gene: TRBJ2-7

CDR3 protein: CASSPAGLAGAGETQYF
CDR3 DNA: TGTGCCAGTAGCCCCGCCGGGCTAGCGGGAGCCGGGGAGACCCAGTACTTC
V gene: TRBV19
D gene: TRBD2
clone size: NA
J gene: TRBJ2-5

CDR3 protein: CASSQMGVTAGGSQETQYF
CDR3 DNA: TGTGCCAGCAGCCAAATGGGGGTCACGGCAGGGGGTTCCCAAGAGACCCAGTACTTC
V gene: TRBV27
D gene: TRBD1
clone size: NA
J gene: TRBJ2-5

CDR3 protein: CASRHATNEKLFF
CDR3 DNA: TGTGCCAGCAGACATGCAACTAATGAAAAACTGTTTTTT
V gene: TRBV27
D gene: NA
clone size: NA
J gene: TRBJ1-4

CDR3 protein: CASSFGSTYSNQPQHF
CDR3 DNA: TGTGCCAGCAGCTTTGGCAGCACCTATAGCAATCAGCCCCAGCATTTT
V gene: TRBV5-8
D gene: NA
clone size: NA
J gene: TRBJ1-5

CDR3 protein: CASRSMIIKKGERDEQFF
CDR3 DNA: TGTGCCAGCAGATCAATGATTATCAAGAAGGGAGAGAGAGATGAGCAGTTCTTC
V gene: TRBV2
D gene: NA
clone size: NA
J gene: TRBJ2-1

CDR3 protein: CASSSTAQDSNSPLHF
CDR3 DNA: TGTGCCAGCAGCTCCACAGCGCAAGATTCTAATTCACCCCTCCACTTT
V gene: TRBV7-9
D gene: NA
clone size: few
J gene: TRBJ1-6